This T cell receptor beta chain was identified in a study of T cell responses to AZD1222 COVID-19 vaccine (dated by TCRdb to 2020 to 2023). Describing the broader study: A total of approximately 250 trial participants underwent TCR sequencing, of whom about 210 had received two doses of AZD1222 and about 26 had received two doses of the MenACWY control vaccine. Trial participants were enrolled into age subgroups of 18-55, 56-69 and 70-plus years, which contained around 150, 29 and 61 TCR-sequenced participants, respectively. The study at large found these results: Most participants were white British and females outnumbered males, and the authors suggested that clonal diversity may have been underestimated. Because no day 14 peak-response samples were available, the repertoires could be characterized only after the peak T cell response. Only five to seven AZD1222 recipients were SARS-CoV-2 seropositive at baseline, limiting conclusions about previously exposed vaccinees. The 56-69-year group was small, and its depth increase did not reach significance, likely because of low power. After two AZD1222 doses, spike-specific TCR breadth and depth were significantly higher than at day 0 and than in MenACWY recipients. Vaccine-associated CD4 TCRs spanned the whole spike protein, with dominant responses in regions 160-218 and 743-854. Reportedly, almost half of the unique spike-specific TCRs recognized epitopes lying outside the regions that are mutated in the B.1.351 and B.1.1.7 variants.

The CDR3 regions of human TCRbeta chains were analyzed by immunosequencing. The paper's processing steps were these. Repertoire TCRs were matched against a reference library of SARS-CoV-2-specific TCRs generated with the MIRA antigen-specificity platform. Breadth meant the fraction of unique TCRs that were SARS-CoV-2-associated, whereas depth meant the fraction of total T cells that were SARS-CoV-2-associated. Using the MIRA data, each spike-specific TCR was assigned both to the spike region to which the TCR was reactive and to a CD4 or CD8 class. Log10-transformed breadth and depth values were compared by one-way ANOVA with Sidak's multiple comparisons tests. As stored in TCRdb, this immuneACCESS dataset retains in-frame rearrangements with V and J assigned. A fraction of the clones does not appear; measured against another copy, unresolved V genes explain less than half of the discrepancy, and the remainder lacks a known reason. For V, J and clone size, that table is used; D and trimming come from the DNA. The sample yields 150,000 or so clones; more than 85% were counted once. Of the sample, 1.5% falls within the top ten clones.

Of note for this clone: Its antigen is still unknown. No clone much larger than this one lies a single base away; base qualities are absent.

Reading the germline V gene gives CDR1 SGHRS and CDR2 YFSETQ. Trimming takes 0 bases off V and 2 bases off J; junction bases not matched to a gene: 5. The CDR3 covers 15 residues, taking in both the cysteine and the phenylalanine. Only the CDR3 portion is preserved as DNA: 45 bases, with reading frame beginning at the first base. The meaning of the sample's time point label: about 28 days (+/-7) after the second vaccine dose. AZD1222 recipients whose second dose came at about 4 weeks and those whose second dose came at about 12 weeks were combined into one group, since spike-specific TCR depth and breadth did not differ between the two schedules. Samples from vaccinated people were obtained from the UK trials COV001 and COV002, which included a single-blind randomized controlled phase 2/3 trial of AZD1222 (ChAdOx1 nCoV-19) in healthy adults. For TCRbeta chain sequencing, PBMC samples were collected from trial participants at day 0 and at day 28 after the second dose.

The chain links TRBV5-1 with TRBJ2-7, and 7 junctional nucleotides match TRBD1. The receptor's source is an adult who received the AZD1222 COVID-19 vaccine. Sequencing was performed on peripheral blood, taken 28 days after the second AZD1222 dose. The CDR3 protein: CASSLEQGKTYEQYF. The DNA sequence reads TGCGCCAGCAGCTTGGAACAGGGGAAAACCTACGAGCAGTACTTC.